Presented here are 31 T cell receptor beta chains from one specimen sequenced in a study of identical twins. TCRdb recomputed calls from the 5' RACE reads with MiXCR, one row per CDR3 protein. This sample has fewer than 250,000 distinct CDR3 sequences, with 15% to 20% found just once. The same sample was also studied in work on T cells expressing NK-cell markers.

Sample: CD8+ T cells sorted from blood. The receptors were gathered from a woman aged 18-35 years in good health.

The chain has TRBV6-2 or TRBV6-3 and TRBJ2-1; the match to TRBD2 covers 12 bases. The V and J ends lost 2 bases and 3 bases, in that order; junction bases with no gene match: 5. The CDR3 has 17 residues. Germline assignment: CDR1 MNHEY and CDR2 SVGEGT. CDR3 nucleotides: TGTGCCAGCAGTTACCCAGCTAGCGGGGGGGACTACAATGAGCAGTTCTTC. It yields the protein CASSYPASGGDYNEQFF.

The DNA for the CDR3 is TGCGCCAGCAGCCAAGACTTGGCTATCCAAGAGACCCAGTACTTC. This encodes CASSQDLAIQETQYF. The V gene is TRBV4-3, the J gene TRBJ2-5; D is ambiguous. V was shortened by 0 bases and J by 1 base, with 9 bases between the two germline ends. CDR3 length: 15 amino acids. The germline CDR1 and CDR2 sequences are LGHNA and YSLEER.

The rearrangement uses TRBV27 and TRBJ1-6; 11 bases map to TRBD1. Germline V lookup: CDR1 MNHEY, CDR2 SMNVEV (reference sequence). The V segment lost 8 bases and the J segment 10 bases; nucleotides outside the gene matches: 7. The length of the CDR3 is 14 residues. The CDR3 spells CASRFGTGGSPLHF. Here the CDR3 DNA reads TGTGCCAGCCGGTTCGGGACAGGGGGATCACCCCTCCACTTT.

The chain combines TRBV10-3 with TRBJ2-1; 7 bases line up with TRBD2. Germline lookup yields CDR1 ENHRY and CDR2 SYGVKD. The CDR3 runs 14 residues. After removal of 8 bases from V and 9 bases from J, the junction contained 13 bases not matched to a gene. The CDR3 loop is CAIPAGGRKGEQFF. CDR3 coding DNA: TGTGCCATCCCCGCAGGCGGGAGAAAAGGTGAGCAGTTCTTC.

This chain uses TRBV5-1 with TRBJ1-1; D not certain. The ends were cut back, 1 base at V and 0 bases at J, with 4 bases in the middle. The CDR3 contains 13 residues. The germline V gene has CDR1 SGHRS and CDR2 YFSETQ. CDR3 sequence: CASSLLVNTEAFF. CDR3 sequence (DNA): TGCGCCAGCAGCTTGTTGGTGAACACTGAAGCTTTCTTT.

The chain carries TRBV5-6 and TRBJ2-7; D remains ambiguous. The CDR3 loop spans 12 amino acids. Germline loops: CDR1 SGHDT, CDR2 YYEEEE. Between the trimmed V and J ends, which lost 7 bases and 2 bases, there was a span of 10 bases. Here the CDR3 DNA reads TGTGCCAGCGGCCCCGGGCCCTACGAGCAGTACTTC. Encoded protein: CASGPGPYEQYF.

This clonotype has more than one count but fewer than ten. The chain recombines TRBV27 with TRBJ2-1, with TRBD1 matching over 9 bases. Germline CDR1 reads MNHEY; CDR2 reads SMNVEV (reference sequence). V trimming: 5 bases; J trimming: 7 bases; junction bases outside the gene matches: 12. This CDR3 region has 16 residues. The CDR3: CASSLLPGQGGNEQFF. Written as DNA, the CDR3 is TGTGCCAGCAGTCTCCTACCGGGACAGGGTGGTAATGAGCAGTTCTTC.

In regard to this clonotype: Germline and junction disagree at one end, which may indicate a read error. This chain joins TRBV12-3 or TRBV12-4 and TRBJ1-6; 10 bases agree with TRBD1. There are 12 residues in the CDR3. CDR3: CASSPTGTGASF. The CDR3 DNA reads as TGTGCCAGCAGTCCAACCGGGACAGGGGCAAGCTTT.

This clonotype was counted many times. The J gene is TRBJ1-1, the V gene TRBV5-1; possible D gene TRBD1, 5 bases. V shed 3 bases and J shed 2 bases, with 14 bases lying between them. CDR3 length: 15 residues. Germline assignment: CDR1 SGHRS and CDR2 YFSETQ. CDR3 sequence: CASSWSRQLNTEAFF. The CDR3 nucleotides are TGCGCCAGCAGCTGGTCCAGACAGCTTAACACTGAAGCTTTCTTT. The full variable domain, completed using reference TRBV5-1 and TRBJ1-1, is KAGVTQTPRYLIKTRGQQVTLSCSPISGHRSVSWYQQTPGQGLQFLFEYFSETQRNKGNFPGRFSGRQFSNSRSEMNVSTLELGDSALYLCASSWSRQLNTEAFFGQGTRLTVV.

This clonotype was picked up a small number of times. The chain has TRBV15 and TRBJ2-2; TRBD1 might be the D (6 bases). Trimming removed 10 bases at V and 1 base at J, with 10 bases between. Germline V gene sequence: CDR1 LNHNV, CDR2 YYDKDF (reference sequence). The CDR3 extends over 13 amino acids. CDR3 sequence: CASRGQNTGELFF. CDR3 nucleotides: TGTGCCAGCCGGGGACAGAACACCGGGGAGCTGTTTTTT.

The chain links TRBV27 to TRBJ2-7, with D unclear. Deletions cut 10 bases from V and 3 bases from J, with 10 bases between. This CDR3 region has 11 residues. Germline CDR1 MNHEY, CDR2 SMNVEV (reference sequence). The CDR3 loop reads CATSFNYEQYF. The CDR3 DNA is TGTGCCACCTCATTTAACTACGAGCAGTACTTC.

This clonotype showed up just a few times. The rearrangement joins TRBV5-1 to TRBJ2-2, with a possible D match to TRBD2 (6 bases). The CDR3 length is 18 residues. V was pared by 4 bases and J by 5 bases, with 24 bases between. Germline-derived CDR1 and CDR2 are SGHRS and YFSETQ. The CDR3, as DNA: TGCGCCAGCAGCCAACCTCTGGGGGACTCTACTCCAACCGGGGAGCTGTTTTTT. Its translation: CASSQPLGDSTPTGELFF. The full variable domain, rest sourced from reference TRBV5-1 and TRBJ2-2, is KAGVTQTPRYLIKTRGQQVTLSCSPISGHRSVSWYQQTPGQGLQFLFEYFSETQRNKGNFPGRFSGRQFSNSRSEMNVSTLELGDSALYLCASSQPLGDSTPTGELFFGEGSRLTVL.

The rearrangement links TRBV9 to TRBJ2-5, with D possibly being TRBD1 or TRBD2 (5 bases each). CDR3 length equals 15 residues. CDR1 and CDR2 (germline): SGDLS, YYNGEE. Trimming left V 6 bases short and J 2 bases short, with 17 bases between. CDR3 sequence: CASNAWGIRQETQYF. The CDR3 DNA is TGTGCCAGCAACGCGTGGGGGATCCGTCAAGAGACCCAGTACTTC.

The CDR3 reads CATFKGGYYGYTF. CDR3 sequence (DNA): TGTGCCACCTTCAAAGGAGGTTACTATGGCTACACCTTC. The chain combines TRBV6-1 with TRBJ1-2; the D is unclear. Germline-derived CDR1 and CDR2 are MNHNS and SASEGT. CDR3 length: 13 amino acids. With 10 bases removed from V and 3 bases from J, the gap between germline ends came to 15 bases.

V usage is TRBV12-3 or TRBV12-4 and J usage is TRBJ2-2; D call uncertain. This CDR3 has 14 residues. The V and J ends lost 4 bases and 4 bases respectively, with 10 bases between them. CDR3 sequence (DNA): TGTGCCAGCAGTTCCTTGGGCTCCACCGGGGAGCTGTTTTTT. It is translated as CASSSLGSTGELFF.

This chain joins TRBV15 and TRBJ2-7, with a possible D match to TRBD2 (6 bases). The V end was cut by 1 base, the J end by 6 bases, with 13 bases between. The CDR3 runs 14 residues. Germline V gene sequence: CDR1 LNHNV, CDR2 YYDKDF (reference sequence). The CDR3 loop is CATSRVRGLGEQYF. Here the CDR3 DNA reads TGTGCCACCAGCAGAGTTCGGGGGTTGGGCGAGCAGTACTTC.

The rearrangement links TRBV9 to TRBJ2-1; the match to TRBD2 covers 8 bases. The CDR3 runs 17 residues. V trimming: 4 bases; J trimming: 0 bases; junction bases outside the gene matches: 9. CDR1 and CDR2 (germline): SGDLS, YYNGEE. DNA for the CDR3: TGTGCCAGCAGCTCTTCCCGAAGCGGGAGCTCCTACAATGAGCAGTTCTTC. Translated, it gives CASSSSRSGSSYNEQFF. The full variable domain, in which reference TRBV9 and TRBJ2-1 provide the parts outside the CDR3, is DSGVTQTPKHLITATGQRVTLRCSPRSGDLSVYWYQQSLDQGLQFLIQYYNGEERAKGNILERFSAQQFPDLHSELNLSSLELGDSALYFCASSSSRSGSSYNEQFFGPGTRLTVL.

This clonotype was picked up a small number of times. The chain links TRBV7-2 to TRBJ1-2; a weak D match, TRBD1 (6 bases). Between the trimmed V and J ends, which lost 5 bases and 8 bases, there was a span of 18 bases. The length of the CDR3 is 14 residues. CDR1 is SGHTA, CDR2 FQGNSA, per germline. The CDR3 loop is CASSRDLGATGYTF. In DNA form, the CDR3 reads TGTGCCAGCAGCCGTGACCTGGGGGCGACGGGCTACACCTTC.

This clonotype was observed a few times. The chain couples TRBV20-1 to TRBJ2-7; TRBD2 aligns across 8 bases. The CDR3 extends over 15 amino acids. CDR1 and CDR2 from the germline V gene are DFQATT and SNEGSKA (reference sequence). The V and J ends lost 5 bases and 6 bases, in that order; junction bases with no gene match: 15. CDR3 sequence (DNA): TGCAGTGCTTCTCCCTCGGGGACTAGTCCTCGCGAGCAGTACTTC. Its translation is CSASPSGTSPREQYF.

J is TRBJ2-7 and V is TRBV4-3; either TRBD1 or TRBD2 may supply D (5 bases each). V lost 3 bases, J lost 3 bases, and 15 bases lay in between. Germline values: CDR1 LGHNA, CDR2 YSLEER. The CDR3 totals 15 residues. CDR3 nucleotide sequence: TGCGCCAGCAGCCAGGTCCATGGGACCAACTACGAGCAGTACTTC. Amino acids: CASSQVHGTNYEQYF.

A few counts support this clonotype. The V and J genes are TRBV6-2 or TRBV6-3 and TRBJ2-1; D is uncertain. V lost 3 bases, J lost 7 bases, and 16 bases lay in between. This CDR3 has 15 residues. Germline loops: CDR1 MNHEY, CDR2 SVGEGT. CDR3 loop: CASSYGSNRVNEQFF. Here the CDR3 DNA reads TGTGCCAGCAGTTATGGGTCAAACCGAGTGAATGAGCAGTTCTTC.

The chain carries TRBV3-1 and TRBJ2-2; D gene uncertain. V dropped 3 bases and J dropped 5 bases, with 16 bases sitting between them. The CDR3 length is 16 residues. Germline CDR1 reads LGHDT; CDR2 reads YNNKEL (reference sequence). CDR3 protein: CASSQVTFYRTGELFF. The CDR3 DNA reads TGTGCCAGCAGCCAGGTCACCTTTTATCGGACCGGGGAGCTGTTTTTT.

V is TRBV3-1 and J is TRBJ2-3; unclear D gene. Deletions cut 5 bases from V and 3 bases from J, with 18 bases between. This CDR3 spans 16 amino acids. Germline V gene lookup returns CDR1 LGHDT and CDR2 YNNKEL (reference sequence). The DNA for the CDR3 is TGTGCCAGCAGCAATCAAAGCCCCTGGACGACAGATACGCAGTATTTT. Residues: CASSNQSPWTTDTQYF.

This chain connects TRBV9 to TRBJ1-2; no definite D call. V was clipped by 4 bases and J by 3 bases, with 25 bases between them. This CDR3 has 18 amino acids. Per the germline V gene, CDR1 is SGDLS and CDR2 is YYNGEE. The CDR3 sequence is CASSPKDTATLHHYGYTF. DNA for the CDR3: TGTGCCAGCAGCCCAAAAGATACAGCGACTCTACACCACTATGGCTACACCTTC.

This clonotype was seen only a few times. This chain links TRBV7-9 with TRBJ2-3; 9 nucleotides line up with TRBD1. The trim removed 5 bases at V and 2 bases at J, leaving 11 bases unmatched. Germline CDR1 SEHNR, CDR2 FQNEAQ (reference sequence). This CDR3 spans 17 amino acids. Written as DNA, the CDR3 is TGTGCCAGCAGCCTGACGACAGGGGGTCCTCTCACAGATACGCAGTATTTT. As protein: CASSLTTGGPLTDTQYF.

This clonotype has a handful of counts. The J gene is TRBJ2-3, the V gene TRBV12-3 or TRBV12-4; D is unresolved. V lost 5 bases, J lost 4 bases, and 7 bases lay in between. This CDR3 is built from 12 residues. This CDR3 reads CASSATPDTQYF. In nucleotides, the CDR3 is TGTGCCAGCAGTGCGACGCCAGATACGCAGTATTTT.

This clonotype was detected only a few times. The chain couples TRBV7-9 to TRBJ2-7; D possibly corresponds to TRBD1 (6 bases). Per the germline V gene, CDR1 is SEHNR and CDR2 is FQNEAQ (reference sequence). Trimming cost V 5 bases and J 3 bases, with 8 bases left between them. CDR3 length: 12 residues. The CDR3 DNA reads TGTGCCAGCAGCCGACAGGTCTACGAGCAGTACTTC. Its translation is CASSRQVYEQYF.

The chain combines TRBV5-8 with TRBJ2-5; D assignment may be TRBD1 or TRBD2 (5 bases each). From germline, CDR1 is SGHTS and CDR2 YDEGEE. This CDR3 comprises 14 residues. V lost 4 bases, J lost 3 bases, and 13 bases lay in between. The CDR3 nucleotides read TGTGCCAGCAGCCGGGGAATGGGGGAAGAGACCCAGTACTTC. It yields the protein CASSRGMGEETQYF.

This clonotype has more than one count but fewer than ten. The rearrangement joins TRBV7-2 to TRBJ1-6, with a weak D call TRBD1 (5 bases). CDR3 length: 15 amino acids. The ends were cut back, 10 bases at V and 5 bases at J, with 18 bases in the middle. Germline lookup yields CDR1 SGHTA and CDR2 FQGNSA. CDR3 nucleotide sequence: TGTGCCACCCCCTGGGCAGGGACTAATAATTCACCCCTCCACTTT. Amino acids: CATPWAGTNNSPLHF.

Concerning this clonotype: As the CDR3 is not closed by the conserved phenylalanine or tryptophan, this likely results from a read error. The V and J genes are TRBV29-1 and TRBJ2-7; unclear D gene. Trimming removed 2 bases at V and 2 bases at J, with 13 bases between. CDR3 length equals 14 residues. From germline, CDR1 is SQVTM and CDR2 ANQGSEA. The CDR3 DNA is TGCAGCGTTGAAACAGACCAAACCCCCTACGAGCAGTACATC. Protein: CSVETDQTPYEQYI.

This clonotype was observed a few times. The rearrangement joins TRBV6-1 to TRBJ2-3; D unresolved. The V gene lost 6 bases and the J gene lost 4 bases, with 11 bases spanning the gap. The CDR3 has 13 residues. Germline-derived CDR1 and CDR2 are MNHNS and SASEGT. This chain's CDR3 is CASRPGLPDTQYF. The DNA of the CDR3 is TGTGCCAGCAGGCCGGGTCTCCCAGATACGCAGTATTTT.